The rows below give T cell receptor beta chains drawn from one sample of a study of shared clonotypes between healthy human individuals. Libraries were prepared by immunoSEQ multiplex PCR; TCRdb keeps only in-frame clonotypes and omits some of them. The table has around 450,000 clones, roughly three quarters seen once. Sequenced: PBMCs. These receptors were obtained from a woman between 40 and 50 years old in good health. Some clones in this sample may be carry-over from other donors' samples. Each CDR3 is given without its conserved first and last residue.

v_call cdr3_length cdr3_aa
TRBV5-4 16 ASSSEGALMASGETQY
TRBV30 15 AWSVSPGLAGGDEQF
TRBV28 11 ASSSGANTEAF
TRBV11-3 12 ASSLNWAADTQY
TRBV7-9 13 ASSNGLAAYNEQF
TRBV6-1 9 ASKTGREAF
TRBV4-2 13 ASGLSGAFRETQY
TRBV7-2 10 ASSEPPGAQF
TRBV11-2 12 ASSPGQPQETQY
TRBV27 12 ASSPTKWGEKLF
TRBV7-9 14 ASSLGRLLRENTQY
TRBV14 9 ASSQHEKLF
TRBV18 13 ASSQAKSGNEKLF
TRBV11-2 15 ASSLRGAGGGVDTQY
TRBV7-2 13 ASSSYRQGMVGYT
TRBV30 12 AWRGLAYFNEQF
TRBV7-2 14 ASSLAGGWSSNEQF
TRBV6-6 14 ASSQQPLGGRTEAF
TRBV7-2 14 ASSLVGTGGEETQY
TRBV4-2 17 ASSQDASRTGLTGTEAF
TRBV29-1 11 SVERADTDTQY
TRBV15 14 ATSREKTGGSYEQY
TRBV19 14 ATTDGAGGPYNEQF
TRBV13 11 ASSSDRNTEAF
TRBV7-8 13 ASSLARQGSSPLH
TRBV7-2 11 ASTYTTRETQY
TRBV5-4 13 ASSFHSGSGGEQY
TRBV6-1 12 ASRASSGGLGYT
TRBV9 15 ASSVDSLAGDTGELF
TRBV28 11 ASSLGEGKRQY
TRBV6-1 13 ASRGTGVIGNEQF
TRBV28 12 ASLTHPSNQPQH
TRBV27 12 ASSPPGPVYEQY
TRBV4-1 16 ASSQPLQRESPYNEQF
TRBV28 15 ASSIKLGSLAVGTQY
TRBV27 14 ASSHGGQGFRFEQY
TRBV7-3 13 ASSFIAGGAGELF
TRBV15 14 ATSRALAGITGELF
TRBV4-1 11 ASSQTRSETQY
TRBV4-2 14 ASSQGTSLNTGELF
TRBV6-1 12 ASSRMVGDPEAF
TRBV7-7 16 ASSSGTSGRGGTDTQY
TRBV19 10 ASSTAGETQY
TRBV28 16 ASSFSGQGPYSGNTIY
TRBV4-3 15 ASSQDPGTSGANVLT
TRBV4-3 13 ASSLGTGRTGELF
TRBV5-1 13 ASSLGPRDNQPQH
TRBV5-1 13 ASSLVGVSTDTQY
TRBV11-2 14 ASSLVGGRFTGELF
TRBV6-5 12 ASSLARGPYEQY